This T cell receptor (beta chain) was sequenced for a study of blood T cell repertoires in COVID-19. Libraries were prepared by immunoSEQ multiplex PCR; TCRdb keeps only in-frame clonotypes and omits some of them. The table has about 110,000 clones, 76% seen once; the top ten hold about 4.1%. As regards this clone: An end of the junction does not agree with germline; a read error may underlie this.

The germline V gene encodes CDR1 SGDLS and CDR2 YYNGEE. The CDR3 length is 14 residues. This TCR was recovered from a woman of 80 years or more with acute or convalescent COVID-19. The chain employs TRBV9 and TRBJ2-3; the match to TRBD1 covers 9 bases. Sequences were obtained from peripheral blood. The chain's CDR3 is CASSPRTGEDTRYF. The CDR3 nucleotides read TGTGCCAGCAGCCCCCGGACAGGGGAGGATACGCGGTATTTT.